This T cell receptor beta chain was obtained from a study of T-cell reconstitution after alpha-beta-depleted transplantation in children. This CDR3 region has 13 residues. Trimming pared 8 bases from V and 8 bases from J, leaving 18 bases between. The germline CDR1 and CDR2 sequences are KGHSH and LQKENI. For this clonotype: Its antigen is unknown.

Overall study findings and caveats: Reports say that about two months after transplant, the alpha-beta T cells came out of several hundred graft clones that had expanded. T-cell counts and diversity at one year post-transplant came mainly from newly produced T cells. TCRbeta diversity was high at day 60 in some patients (a result of surviving recipient T cells and thymic progenitors).

Preparation of the TCRbeta library involved a method that used unique molecular identifiers. TCRdb reanalysed the PCR reads using MiXCR and keeps one entry per CDR3 protein. The profile covers hundreds of thousands of distinct CDR3 sequences, with about an eighth appearing a single time and approximately 2.1% taken by the ten largest. The receptor's source is a male patient under 18 who had a stem cell transplant for acute myeloid leukemia, so the T cells may come from the graft donor. This chain links TRBV18 with TRBJ1-2; D is uncertain. This sample comprised PBMCs, mostly from graft donor cells, obtained 360 days after TCRalphabeta/CD19-depleted stem cell transplant. CDR3 in amino acids: CASALDPSFGYTF. In nucleotides, the CDR3 is TGTGCCAGCGCCCTGGACCCATCCTTCGGCTACACCTTC.